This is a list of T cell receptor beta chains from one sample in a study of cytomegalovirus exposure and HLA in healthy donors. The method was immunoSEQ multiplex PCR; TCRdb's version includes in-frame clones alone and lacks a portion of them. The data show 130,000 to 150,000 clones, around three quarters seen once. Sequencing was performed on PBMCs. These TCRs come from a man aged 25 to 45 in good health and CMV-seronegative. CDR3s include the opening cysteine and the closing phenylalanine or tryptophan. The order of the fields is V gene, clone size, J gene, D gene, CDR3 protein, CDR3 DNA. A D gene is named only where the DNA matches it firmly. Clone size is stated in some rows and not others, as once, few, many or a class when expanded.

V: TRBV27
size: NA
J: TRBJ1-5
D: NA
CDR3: CASSPAAVGQPQHF
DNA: TGTGCCAGCAGCCCCGCCGCGGTGGGACAACCCCAGCATTTT

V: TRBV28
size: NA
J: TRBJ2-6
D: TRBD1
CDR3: CASSYRGRAGANVLTF
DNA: TGTGCCAGCAGCTACAGGGGGCGGGCTGGGGCCAACGTCCTGACTTTC

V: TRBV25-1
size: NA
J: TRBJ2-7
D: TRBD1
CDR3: CASTRTGAYEQYF
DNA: TGTGCCAGCACACGGACAGGGGCCTACGAGCAGTACTTC

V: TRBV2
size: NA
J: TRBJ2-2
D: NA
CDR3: CASSSRDTGELFF
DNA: TGTGCCAGCAGTTCCAGGGACACCGGGGAGCTGTTTTTT

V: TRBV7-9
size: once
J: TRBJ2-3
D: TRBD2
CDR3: CASSTLAGLRDTQYF
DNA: TGTGCCAGCAGCACACTAGCGGGCCTGAGGGATACGCAGTATTTT

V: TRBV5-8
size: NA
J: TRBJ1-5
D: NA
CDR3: CASTRAGATFQPQHF
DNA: TGTGCCAGCACCCGGGCAGGGGCGACTTTTCAGCCCCAGCATTTT

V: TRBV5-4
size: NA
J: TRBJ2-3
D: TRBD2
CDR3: CASSSSGRGTDTQYF
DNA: TGTGCCAGCAGTTCTAGCGGGAGAGGCACAGATACGCAGTATTTT

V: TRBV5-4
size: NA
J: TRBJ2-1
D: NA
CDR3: CASSLKLDNEQFF
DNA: TGTGCCAGCAGCCTCAAACTAGACAATGAGCAGTTCTTC

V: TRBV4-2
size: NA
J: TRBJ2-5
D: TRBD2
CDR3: CASSQAASGSGETQYF
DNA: TGTGCCAGCAGCCAAGCTGCTAGCGGGAGTGGAGAGACCCAGTACTTC

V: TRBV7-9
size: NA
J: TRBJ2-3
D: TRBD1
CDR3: CASSYRTGWGTDTQYF
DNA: TGTGCCAGCAGCTACCGGACAGGGTGGGGCACAGATACGCAGTATTTT

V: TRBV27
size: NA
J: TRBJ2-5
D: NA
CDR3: CASSLSVGGETQYF
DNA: TGTGCCAGCAGTTTAAGTGTAGGAGGGGAGACCCAGTACTTC

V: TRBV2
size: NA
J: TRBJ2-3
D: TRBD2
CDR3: CASSLSSLAGSDTQYF
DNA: TGTGCCAGCAGTTTGAGTTCCCTAGCGGGGTCAGATACGCAGTATTTT

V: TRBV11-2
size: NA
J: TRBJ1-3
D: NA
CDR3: CASSLADSWSSGNTIYF
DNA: TGTGCCAGCAGCTTAGCCGACAGCTGGAGCTCTGGAAACACCATATATTTT

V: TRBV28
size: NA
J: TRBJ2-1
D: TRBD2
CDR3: CASSLRGRDYNEQFF
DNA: TGTGCCAGCAGTTTGCGCGGGAGAGACTACAATGAGCAGTTCTTC

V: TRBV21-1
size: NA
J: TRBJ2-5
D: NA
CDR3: CASSKSRRGGQETQYF
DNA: TGTGCCAGCAGCAAATCTCGCAGGGGTGGGCAAGAGACCCAGTACTTC

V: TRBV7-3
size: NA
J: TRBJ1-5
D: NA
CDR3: CASSCTPTRGNQPQHF
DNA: TGTGCCAGCAGCTGTACACCGACCCGGGGCAATCAGCCCCAGCATTTT

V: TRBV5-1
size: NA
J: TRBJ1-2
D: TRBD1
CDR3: CASSPGQGAINYGYTF
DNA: TGCGCCAGCAGCCCGGGACAGGGGGCCATTAACTATGGCTACACCTTC

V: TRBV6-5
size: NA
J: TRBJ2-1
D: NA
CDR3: CASRHREISYNEQFF
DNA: TGTGCCAGCAGGCACAGGGAAATATCCTACAATGAGCAGTTCTTC

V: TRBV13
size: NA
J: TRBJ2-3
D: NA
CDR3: CASSLVGRNPTDTQYF
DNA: TGTGCCAGCAGCTTAGTTGGGAGAAACCCCACAGATACGCAGTATTTT

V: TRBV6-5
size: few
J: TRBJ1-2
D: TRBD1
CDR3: CASSPRQGNYGYTF
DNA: TGTGCCAGCAGCCCTAGACAGGGTAACTATGGCTACACCTTC

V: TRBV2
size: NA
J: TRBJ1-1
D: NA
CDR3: CASSERARGAEAFF
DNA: TGTGCCAGCAGTGAAAGGGCCAGGGGCGCTGAAGCTTTCTTT

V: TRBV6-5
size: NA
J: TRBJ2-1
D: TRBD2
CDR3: CASSAGTREHEQFF
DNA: TGTGCCAGCTCCGCCGGGACTAGAGAGCATGAGCAGTTCTTC

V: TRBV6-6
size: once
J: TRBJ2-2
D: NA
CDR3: CASSYVQGDYTGELFF
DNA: TGTGCCAGCAGTTACGTGCAGGGTGACTACACCGGGGAGCTGTTTTTT

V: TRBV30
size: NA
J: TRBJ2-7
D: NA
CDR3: CAWSVGQGHEQYF
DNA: TGTGCCTGGAGTGTAGGGCAGGGCCACGAGCAGTACTTC

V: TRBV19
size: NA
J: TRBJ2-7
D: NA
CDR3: CASSIQGSSYEQYF
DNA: TGTGCCAGTAGTATTCAGGGGAGCTCCTACGAGCAGTACTTC

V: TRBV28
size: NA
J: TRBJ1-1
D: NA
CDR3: CASSLTPQSNTEAFF
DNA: TGTGCCAGCAGTTTGACCCCACAGAGCAACACTGAAGCTTTCTTT

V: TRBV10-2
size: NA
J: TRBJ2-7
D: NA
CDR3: CASRGGYEQYF
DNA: TGCGCCAGCCGAGGCGGGTACGAGCAGTACTTC

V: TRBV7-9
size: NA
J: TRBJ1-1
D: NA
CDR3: CASSLQLNTEAFF
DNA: TGTGCCAGCAGCTTACAATTGAACACTGAAGCTTTCTTT

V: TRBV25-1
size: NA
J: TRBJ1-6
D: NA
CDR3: CASSESGKGSPLHF
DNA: TGTGCCAGCAGTGAATCAGGGAAGGGTTCACCCCTCCACTTT

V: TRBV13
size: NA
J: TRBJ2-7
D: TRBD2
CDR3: CASSLGLAGHISYEQYF
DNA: TGTGCCAGCAGCTTAGGCCTAGCGGGACATATTTCCTACGAGCAGTACTTC

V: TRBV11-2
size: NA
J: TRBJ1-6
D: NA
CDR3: CASSLDSWTALNF
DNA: TGTGCCAGCAGCTTAGATAGTTGGACAGCGCTCAACTTT

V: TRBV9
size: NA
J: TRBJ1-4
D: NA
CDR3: CASSPGYNEKLFF
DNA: TGTGCCAGCAGCCCCGGGTATAATGAAAAACTGTTTTTT

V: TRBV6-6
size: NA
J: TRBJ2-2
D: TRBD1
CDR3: CASTRGQGFGELFF
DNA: TGTGCCAGCACCCGGGGACAGGGTTTCGGGGAGCTGTTTTTT

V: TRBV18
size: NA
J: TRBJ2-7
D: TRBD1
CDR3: CASSPRNTGDEQYF
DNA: TGTGCCAGCTCACCAAGAAATACAGGGGACGAGCAGTACTTC

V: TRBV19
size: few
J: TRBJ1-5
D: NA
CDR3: CASSETGTNNQPQHF
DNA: TGTGCCAGTAGTGAAACAGGGACTAACAATCAGCCCCAGCATTTT